The 5 T cell receptor beta chains below were found in one sample sequenced in a study of blood T cell repertoires in COVID-19. TCRdb's copy holds only in-frame clones and misses some; the assay was immunoSEQ multiplex PCR. The data contain a few hundred thousand clones, more than 75% of them singletons. The sample consisted of PBMCs or T cells enriched from blood (not recorded which). The receptor set was obtained from a woman between 25 and 40 years old who had recovered from COVID-19.

The chain recombines TRBV6-5 with TRBJ1-1; a possible D gene is TRBD1 (6 bases). This CDR3 spans 14 amino acids. The V gene's germline CDR1 is MNHEY and CDR2 SVGAGI. Trimming stripped 6 bases from V and 5 bases from J, with 16 bases between. The CDR3 region is CASRFTGSVTEAFF. The CDR3 DNA is TGTGCCAGCAGGTTTACAGGGTCGGTGACTGAAGCTTTCTTT.

This clone has a single count. The chain uses TRBV5-1 and TRBJ1-3; TRBD1 matches 7 bases. The trim removed 3 bases at V and 4 bases at J, leaving 7 bases unmatched. Germline V CDR1 and CDR2: SGHRS, YFSETQ. CDR3 length: 15 residues. The CDR3 sequence is CASSSTGAPGNTIYF. CDR3 bases: TGCGCCAGCAGCTCCACAGGGGCTCCAGGAAACACCATATATTTT.

The rearrangement links TRBV6-5 to TRBJ1-5; the D is unclear. The V gene's germline CDR1 is MNHEY and CDR2 SVGAGI. Trimming shortened V by 2 bases and J by 2 bases, and 13 bases separated the two germline ends. This CDR3 contains 16 residues. The CDR3 protein is CASSYGPGTGNQPQHF. The CDR3 nucleotides are TGTGCCAGCAGTTACGGCCCAGGAACGGGCAATCAGCCCCAGCATTTT.

The V and J genes are TRBV20-1 and TRBJ1-2, with D unresolved. V shed 4 bases and J shed 5 bases, with 8 bases lying between them. The V gene's germline CDR1 is DFQATT and CDR2 SNEGSKA (reference sequence). The CDR3 totals 11 residues. As DNA, the CDR3 is TGCAGTGCTACAAACACGTATGGCTACACCTTC. Translation: CSATNTYGYTF.

The V and J genes are TRBV19 and TRBJ2-7; no clear D. V lost 0 bases, J lost 3 bases, and 9 bases lay in between. Germline CDR1 LNHDA, CDR2 SQIVND (reference sequence). The CDR3 runs to 14 residues. CDR3 protein: CASSIDLSYYEQYF. The CDR3 region has the DNA TGTGCCAGTAGTATAGATCTATCTTACTACGAGCAGTACTTC.